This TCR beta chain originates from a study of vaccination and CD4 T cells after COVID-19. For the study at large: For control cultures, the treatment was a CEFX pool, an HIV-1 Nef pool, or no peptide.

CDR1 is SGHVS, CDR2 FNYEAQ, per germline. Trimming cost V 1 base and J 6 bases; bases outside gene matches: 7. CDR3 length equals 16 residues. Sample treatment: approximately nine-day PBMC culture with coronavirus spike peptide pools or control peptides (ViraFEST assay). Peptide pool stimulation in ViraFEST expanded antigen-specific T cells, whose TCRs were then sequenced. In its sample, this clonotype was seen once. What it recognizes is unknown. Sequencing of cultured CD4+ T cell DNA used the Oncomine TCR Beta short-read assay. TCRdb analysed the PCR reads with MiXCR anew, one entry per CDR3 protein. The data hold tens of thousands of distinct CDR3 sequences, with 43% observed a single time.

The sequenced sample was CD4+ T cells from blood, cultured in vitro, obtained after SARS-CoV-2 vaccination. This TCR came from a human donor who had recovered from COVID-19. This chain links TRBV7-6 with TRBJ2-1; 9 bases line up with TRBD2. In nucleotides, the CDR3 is TGTGCCAGCAGCTTAGAAGCCGGCGGGAGGGGCAATGAGCAGTTCTTC. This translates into CASSLEAGGRGNEQFF. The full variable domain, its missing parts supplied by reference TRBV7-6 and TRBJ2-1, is GAGVSQSPRYKVTKRGQDVALRCDPISGHVSLYWYRQALGQGPEFLTYFNYEAQQDKSGLPNDRFSAERPEGSISTLTIQRTEQRDSAMYRCASSLEAGGRGNEQFFGPGTRLTVL.